The 30 T cell receptor beta chains below were found in one sample sequenced in a study of blood T cell repertoires in COVID-19. Libraries were prepared by immunoSEQ multiplex PCR; TCRdb keeps only in-frame clonotypes and omits some of them. The sample records fewer than 200,000 clones, about four fifths being singletons. Sequenced sample: peripheral blood. The receptor set was obtained from an older woman with COVID-19, enrolled during active disease.

The rearrangement joins TRBV4-1 to TRBJ2-2, with TRBD1 identical over 9 bases. V was clipped by 1 base and J by 5 bases; unmatched bases: 5. The CDR3 runs 16 residues. The germline gives CDR1 MGHRA, CDR2 YSYEKL. The CDR3 here is CASSQVGDRVTGELFF. As DNA, the CDR3 is TGCGCCAGCAGCCAAGTAGGGGACAGGGTAACCGGGGAGCTGTTTTTT.

This clone has just a few counts. The rearrangement uses TRBV7-2 and TRBJ2-2; tentatively, D is TRBD1 (6 bases). CDR1 and CDR2 from the germline V gene are SGHTA and FQGNSA. The CDR3 length is 15 residues. V lost 0 bases to trimming and J lost 6 bases, with 11 bases between them. The CDR3 DNA follows: TGTGCCAGCAGCTTAGCGCTAGGGGGTCCCGGGGAGCTGTTTTTT. Its translation is CASSLALGGPGELFF.

This clone has a single count. The V and J genes are TRBV3-1 (or the pseudogene TRBV3-2) and TRBJ1-1, with D perhaps TRBD1 (6 bases). The germline gives CDR1 LGHDT, CDR2 YNNKEL (reference sequence). V was clipped by 6 bases and J by 2 bases, with 19 bases between them. CDR3 length: 16 amino acids. The CDR3: CASSTFDSGTNTEAFF. CDR3 DNA sequence: TGTGCCAGCAGTACATTCGACTCTGGGACAAACACTGAAGCTTTCTTT.

This clone was counted a single time. The chain links TRBV7-3 to TRBJ2-1, with D possibly TRBD1 on 6 matching bases. Looked up from germline, CDR1 is SGHTA and CDR2 is FQGTGA. V was pared by 1 base and J by 9 bases, with 10 bases between. This CDR3 has 13 amino acids. This chain's CDR3 is CASSLNRDSEQFF. CDR3 bases: TGTGCCAGCAGCTTAAACAGGGATAGTGAGCAGTTCTTC.

The chain employs TRBV7-8 and TRBJ2-7; D might be TRBD1 (5 bases). Trimming left V 6 bases short and J 3 bases short, with 24 bases between. The CDR3 is made up of 17 amino acids. CDR1 and CDR2 (germline): SGHVS, FQNEAQ. The CDR3 coding sequence is TGTGCCAGCAGTTTACTTTCTCCGGTGACAGTGGGCTACGAGCAGTACTTC. Amino acids: CASSLLSPVTVGYEQYF.

V and J are TRBV28 and TRBJ1-2, with D perhaps TRBD1 (6 bases). CDR1 MDHEN and CDR2 SYDVKM come from the germline V gene. The CDR3 spans 13 residues. V was cut by 2 bases and J by 4 bases, with 8 bases left in between. CDR3 residues: CASSLGGLYGYTF. The CDR3 region has the DNA TGTGCCAGCAGTTTAGGGGGCCTCTATGGCTACACCTTC.

The chain is built from TRBV27 and TRBJ2-7; TRBD2 matches 7 bases. Germline assignment: CDR1 MNHEY and CDR2 SMNVEV (reference sequence). The CDR3 length is 14 residues. J gave up 3 bases and V 0 bases, and 2 bases lay outside the gene matches. The CDR3 reads CASSLSASGYEQYF. DNA for the CDR3: TGTGCCAGCAGTTTATCGGCTAGCGGCTACGAGCAGTACTTC.

CDR3: CASSLLAMNTEAFF. CDR3 bases: TGTGCCAGCAGCTTGCTAGCCATGAACACTGAAGCTTTCTTT. The chain employs TRBV7-2 and TRBJ1-1; no definite D call. The CDR3 covers 14 residues. Trimming cost V 3 bases and J 0 bases, with 8 bases left between them. Germline-derived CDR1 and CDR2 are SGHTA and FQGNSA.

Here the CDR3 DNA reads TGTGCCAGCAGCTTAGCTTGGGGGACAGGGGGCTACAATGAGCAGTTCTTC. Residues: CASSLAWGTGGYNEQFF. The chain employs TRBV7-9 and TRBJ2-1, with TRBD1 identical over 11 bases. The CDR3 is 17 residues long. CDR1 is SEHNR and CDR2 is FQNEAQ in the germline V gene (reference sequence). Trimming took 0 bases from V and 3 from J; bases not matched to a gene: 4.

The CDR3 here is CASSGLMGIGEQYF. The CDR3 region has the DNA TGTGCCAGCAGCGGGCTCATGGGTATCGGCGAGCAGTACTTC. V and J are TRBV7-9 and TRBJ2-7; no clear D. Trimming removed 5 bases from V and 6 bases from J, with 17 bases in between. The germline V gene has CDR1 SEHNR and CDR2 FQNEAQ (reference sequence). This CDR3 is 14 amino acids long. Variable domain in full (rest from reference TRBV7-9 and TRBJ2-7): DTGVSQNPRHKITKRGQNVTFRCDPISEHNRLYWYRQTLGQGPEFLTYFQNEAQLEKSRLLSDRFSAERPKGSFSTLEIQRTEQGDSAMYLCASSGLMGIGEQYFGPGTRLTVT.

V and J are TRBV19 and TRBJ2-3, with 12 bases fitting TRBD2. From germline, CDR1 is LNHDA and CDR2 SQIVND (reference sequence). V lost 6 bases to trimming and J lost 5 bases; unmatched junction nucleotides: 15. The CDR3 is made up of 18 amino acids. The CDR3 DNA reads as TGTGCCAGTAGGGCACAATGGGCGACTAGCGGGAGAGAAGATACGCAGTATTTT. Protein product: CASRAQWATSGREDTQYF.

The rearrangement links TRBV7-2 to TRBJ2-5; 11 bases line up with TRBD2. CDR1 SGHTA and CDR2 FQGNSA come from the germline V gene. The CDR3 is 14 residues long. Trimming at V came to 5 bases and at J to 13 bases, leaving 12 bases not matched to a gene. The CDR3 protein is CASSLASGGRVLYF. CDR3 nucleotide sequence: TGTGCCAGCAGCCTGGCTAGCGGGGGGCGGGTCCTGTACTTC.

The chain has TRBV7-2 and TRBJ1-4; D remains unclear. CDR1 is SGHTA and CDR2 is FQGNSA in the germline V gene. This CDR3 has 12 residues. V was trimmed by 4 bases and J by 10 bases, leaving 10 bases between them. Here the CDR3 reads CASSWARGKLFF. The CDR3 nucleotides read TGTGCCAGCAGCTGGGCGCGGGGAAAACTGTTTTTT. Complete variable domain (other parts from reference TRBV7-2 and TRBJ1-4): GAGVSQSPSNKVTEKGKDVELRCDPISGHTALYWYRQSLGQGLEFLIYFQGNSAPDKSGLPSDRFSAERTGGSVSTLTIQRTQQEDSAVYLCASSWARGKLFFGSGTQLSVL.

The V and J genes are TRBV19 and TRBJ1-2; D perhaps matches TRBD1 (5 bases). This CDR3 has 13 residues. Germline lookup yields CDR1 LNHDA and CDR2 SQIVND (reference sequence). V was shortened by 7 bases and J by 2 bases, with 11 bases between the two germline ends. Here the CDR3 reads CASTHRLNYGYTF. The CDR3, as DNA: TGTGCCAGTACTCACAGGTTGAACTATGGCTACACCTTC.

This chain uses TRBV29-1 with TRBJ2-7; the match to TRBD2 covers 10 bases. CDR1 and CDR2 (germline): SQVTM, ANQGSEA. Unmatched junction bases numbered 2, after V lost 5 bases and J lost 1 base. The CDR3 runs 13 residues. CDR3 sequence: CSVPGLASYEQYF. Here the CDR3 DNA reads TGCAGCGTTCCGGGACTAGCGTCCTACGAGCAGTACTTC.

This sequence joins TRBV15 and TRBJ2-1, with TRBD2 as a possible D gene (5 bases). V lost 1 base to trimming and J lost 7 bases, with 14 bases between them. This CDR3 is 15 amino acids long. CDR1 LNHNV and CDR2 YYDKDF come from the germline V gene (reference sequence). The CDR3 spells CATSRVRLTGNEQFF. The CDR3 DNA is TGTGCCACCAGCAGAGTACGCCTCACGGGGAATGAGCAGTTCTTC.

The V call is TRBV6-1, the J call TRBJ2-2; 12 positions match TRBD1. V was pared by 3 bases and J by 4 bases, with 6 bases of the junction left unmatched. The CDR3 runs 17 residues. CDR1 MNHNS and CDR2 SASEGT come from the germline V gene. CDR3 nucleotide sequence: TGTGCCAGCAGTGAGGTTGGGACAGGGGGCGCCACCGGGGAGCTGTTTTTT. Protein sequence: CASSEVGTGGATGELFF.

The gene calls are TRBV29-1 and TRBJ2-1; 14 nucleotides line up with TRBD2. The CDR3 runs to 13 residues. Germline-derived CDR1 and CDR2 are SQVTM and ANQGSEA. Losses at the gene ends were 7 bases for V and 6 bases for J; bases not matched to a gene: 2. CDR3 nucleotide sequence: TGCAGCGGCGGGACTAGCGGGAGCAATGAGCAGTTCTTC. This sequence encodes CSGGTSGSNEQFF.

The rearrangement links TRBV6-5 to TRBJ2-7; D gene unclear. The germline V gene encodes CDR1 MNHEY and CDR2 SVGAGI. Trimming took 6 bases from V and 2 from J, leaving 8 bases between them. CDR3 length equals 12 residues. The CDR3 protein is CASRTLTYEQYF. CDR3 coding DNA: TGTGCCAGCAGGACACTCACCTACGAGCAGTACTTC.

This chain connects TRBV11-2 to TRBJ2-2, with 7 bases fitting TRBD1. There are 18 residues in the CDR3. Germline CDR1 is SGHAT and CDR2 is FQNNGV. V lost 1 base, J lost 5 bases, and 13 bases stayed unmatched. The CDR3 DNA is TGTGCCAGCAGCTTAGGGATAGACAGGGCTCGATATACCGGGGAGCTGTTTTTT. It encodes CASSLGIDRARYTGELFF.

The chain couples TRBV19 to TRBJ2-5, with 11 bases lining up with TRBD1. V was pared by 5 bases and J by 4 bases, with 9 bases of the junction left unmatched. CDR3 size: 16 residues. Germline-derived CDR1 and CDR2 are LNHDA and SQIVND (reference sequence). The CDR3 here is CASSLSRTGGRETQYF. As DNA, the CDR3 is TGTGCCAGTAGTTTATCCAGGACAGGGGGCCGAGAGACCCAGTACTTC.

The CDR3: CASSQITGNTEAFF. In DNA form, the CDR3 reads TGCGCCAGCAGCCAAATCACAGGAAACACTGAAGCTTTCTTT. The chain recombines TRBV4-3 with TRBJ1-1; D may be TRBD1 (5 bases). Germline CDR1 LGHNA, CDR2 YSLEER. Trimming left V 2 bases short and J 2 bases short, with 9 bases between. The CDR3 is 14 residues long.

This clone appeared a few times. This chain joins TRBV19 and TRBJ2-7; 9 bases fit TRBD1. From germline, CDR1 is LNHDA and CDR2 SQIVND (reference sequence). The CDR3 runs to 14 residues. The junction had 4 bases not matched to a gene; V was cut back by 5 bases and J by 2 bases. CDR3 loop: CASSETGGTYEQYF. CDR3 coding DNA: TGTGCCAGTAGTGAGACAGGGGGAACCTACGAGCAGTACTTC.

In this sample, this clone turned up once. This chain joins TRBV5-4 and TRBJ2-3; 9 nucleotides match TRBD2. Germline trimming cut 3 bases from V and 5 bases from J; bases unmatched to any gene: 10. The CDR3 runs 16 residues. Germline V gene lookup returns CDR1 SGHNT and CDR2 YYREEE (reference sequence). The CDR3 protein is CASSWPGGGAVDTQYF. As DNA, the CDR3 is TGTGCCAGCAGCTGGCCGGGCGGGGGGGCTGTAGATACGCAGTATTTT.

This sequence joins TRBV27 and TRBJ2-3; 13 nucleotides align to TRBD2. CDR1 is MNHEY, CDR2 SMNVEV, per germline (reference sequence). V gave up 5 bases and J gave up 2 bases; unmatched junction bases: 4. The CDR3 length is 16 residues. The chain's CDR3 is CASSPGTSGDTDTQYF. The DNA of the CDR3 is TGTGCCAGCAGTCCTGGGACTAGCGGGGACACAGATACGCAGTATTTT.

Here the CDR3 DNA reads TGCGCCAGCAGCCAAGATGCAGGACTAAGCACAGATACGCAGTATTTT. Its translation: CASSQDAGLSTDTQYF. The V call is TRBV4-1, the J call TRBJ2-3; TRBD2 might be the D (6 bases). The CDR3 is 16 amino acids. Germline values: CDR1 MGHRA, CDR2 YSYEKL. Deletions cut 0 bases from V and 0 bases from J, with 10 bases between.

The chain recombines TRBV18 with TRBJ2-3; tentatively, D is TRBD1 (6 bases). This CDR3 contains 16 residues. With 8 bases removed from V and 0 bases from J, the gap between germline ends came to 18 bases. Germline assignment: CDR1 KGHSH and CDR2 LQKENI. This CDR3 is CASGKRQEASTDTQYF. The CDR3 coding sequence is TGTGCCAGCGGAAAACGACAGGAAGCTAGCACAGATACGCAGTATTTT.

The rearrangement uses TRBV3-1 (or the pseudogene TRBV3-2) and TRBJ2-2, with D perhaps matching TRBD2 (5 bases). Germline V CDR1 and CDR2: LGHDT, YNNKEL (reference sequence). The length of the CDR3 is 14 residues. Trimming pared 4 bases from V and 7 bases from J, leaving 13 bases between. This chain's CDR3 is CASSPFKSGGELFF. In DNA, the CDR3 is TGTGCCAGCAGCCCCTTTAAGAGCGGCGGGGAGCTGTTTTTT.

The V and J genes are TRBV12-3 or TRBV12-4 and TRBJ2-5, with D tentatively TRBD2 (6 bases). The CDR3 has 13 residues. V was pared by 0 bases and J by 4 bases, with 6 bases between. The CDR3 is CASSLAGGETQYF. In DNA form, the CDR3 reads TGTGCCAGCAGTTTAGCGGGGGGAGAGACCCAGTACTTC.

The J gene is TRBJ1-1, the V gene TRBV6-2 or TRBV6-3; a possible D gene is TRBD1 (6 bases). The CDR3 runs 13 residues. With 2 bases removed from V and 8 bases from J, the gap between germline ends came to 12 bases. Germline V gene lookup returns CDR1 MNHEY and CDR2 SVGEGT. The CDR3: CASSYTQQGEAFF. CDR3 nucleotides: TGTGCCAGCAGTTACACGCAACAGGGAGAAGCTTTCTTT.